The subject of this entry is one T cell receptor beta chain. The data originate from a study of cytomegalovirus exposure and HLA in healthy donors. The CDR3 covers 15 residues. Germline V gene lookup returns CDR1 MNHNS and CDR2 SASEGT. Trimming shortened V by 3 bases and J by 3 bases, and 14 bases separated the two germline ends. Generated by immunoSEQ multiplex PCR, the TCRdb table keeps only in-frame clones and is missing some. The sample has about 240,000 clones, around 88% seen once; the top ten hold roughly 1.2%. The gene calls are TRBV6-1 and TRBJ1-1, with D possibly TRBD1 on 6 matching bases. The sequence was collected from a woman in her 30s in good health and CMV-seropositive. The sample taken for sequencing was PBMCs. The DNA of the CDR3 is TGTGCCAGCAGTGATTCTCCCAGGGGCGACACTGAAGCTTTCTTT. Residues: CASSDSPRGDTEAFF.